This is a list of T cell receptor beta chains from one sample in a study of T cells in Graves' hyperthyroidism and ophthalmopathy. One entry per CDR3 protein, called by TCRdb with MiXCR from the multiplex PCR reads. The sample holds roughly 400,000 distinct CDR3 sequences, approximately 25% seen once. Source material: blood. These receptors were obtained from a man in his fifties with Graves' hyperthyroidism. CDR3s include the opening cysteine and the closing phenylalanine or tryptophan. Fields, in order: V gene, J gene, clone size, D gene, CDR3 length, CDR3 DNA, CDR3 protein. The D gene is left open where the match is weak. A clone size is listed for some rows: how often the clone was seen (once, few, many), or a class if it is expanded.

V gene: TRBV24-1
J gene: TRBJ2-3
clone size: few
D gene: NA
CDR3 length: 14
CDR3 DNA: TGTGCCACCAGTGGTAAGGATGGCACAGATACGCAGTATTTT
CDR3 protein: CATSGKDGTDTQYF

V gene: TRBV7-2
J gene: TRBJ2-1
clone size: NA
D gene: TRBD2
CDR3 length: 14
CDR3 DNA: TGTGCCAGCAGCAGGGACTACCTTCGGAATGAGCAGTTCTTC
CDR3 protein: CASSRDYLRNEQFF

V gene: TRBV2
J gene: TRBJ2-7
clone size: NA
D gene: NA
CDR3 length: 14
CDR3 DNA: TGTGCCAGCAGTGAATGGGGAGGCTCCGCGGAGCAGTACTTC
CDR3 protein: CASSEWGGSAEQYF

V gene: TRBV18
J gene: TRBJ2-4
clone size: many
D gene: TRBD2
CDR3 length: 15
CDR3 DNA: TGTGCCAGCTCACCACCGAGCGGGGTGAAAAACATTCAGTACTTC
CDR3 protein: CASSPPSGVKNIQYF

V gene: TRBV29-1
J gene: TRBJ2-7
clone size: few
D gene: NA
CDR3 length: 11
CDR3 DNA: TGCAGCGCGGGAGTCTCCTACGAGCAGTACTTC
CDR3 protein: CSAGVSYEQYF

V gene: TRBV12-3/TRBV12-4
J gene: TRBJ2-1
clone size: NA
D gene: TRBD2
CDR3 length: 13
CDR3 DNA: TGTGCCAGCAGTTCAGGGACTAGCGGGAGCCCGTTCTTC
CDR3 protein: CASSSGTSGSPFF

V gene: TRBV10-3
J gene: TRBJ2-2
clone size: NA
D gene: TRBD2
CDR3 length: 15
CDR3 DNA: TGTGCCATCAGCGGGACTAGCGGGAGTAGCGGGGAGCTGTTTTTT
CDR3 protein: CAISGTSGSSGELFF

V gene: TRBV5-1
J gene: TRBJ2-7
clone size: many
D gene: TRBD1
CDR3 length: 14
CDR3 DNA: TGTGCCAGCAGCCTGGACAGGGTGGCCTACGAGCAGTACTTC
CDR3 protein: CASSLDRVAYEQYF

V gene: TRBV20-1
J gene: TRBJ2-1
clone size: few
D gene: NA
CDR3 length: 11
CDR3 DNA: TGCAGTGCTATAGGCCCTCGTGAGCAGTTCTTC
CDR3 protein: CSAIGPREQFF

V gene: TRBV3-1
J gene: TRBJ1-2
clone size: few
D gene: NA
CDR3 length: 14
CDR3 DNA: TGTGCCAGCAGCCCAGGGCGGGGCGACTATGGCTACACCTTC
CDR3 protein: CASSPGRGDYGYTF

V gene: TRBV7-6
J gene: TRBJ2-7
clone size: few
D gene: NA
CDR3 length: 15
CDR3 DNA: TGTGCCAGCAGCCTCCTCCCGGGAACCAACTACGAGCAGTACTTC
CDR3 protein: CASSLLPGTNYEQYF

V gene: TRBV29-1
J gene: TRBJ1-2
clone size: few
D gene: NA
CDR3 length: 13
CDR3 DNA: TGCAGCGTTATTCCGGAAAGACACGATGGCTACACCTTC
CDR3 protein: CSVIPERHDGYTF

V gene: TRBV12-3/TRBV12-4
J gene: TRBJ1-3
clone size: NA
D gene: NA
CDR3 length: 14
CDR3 DNA: TGTGCCAGCAGCGTCCGGACGGCTGGAAACACCATATATTTT
CDR3 protein: CASSVRTAGNTIYF

V gene: TRBV20-1
J gene: TRBJ2-1
clone size: NA
D gene: NA
CDR3 length: 14
CDR3 DNA: TGCAGTGCTACGGACATCGGCTCCTACAATGAGCAGTTCTTC
CDR3 protein: CSATDIGSYNEQFF

V gene: TRBV7-9
J gene: TRBJ1-2
clone size: NA
D gene: NA
CDR3 length: 14
CDR3 DNA: TGTGCCAGCAGCGAGGCGAATTTAAACTATGGCTACACCTTC
CDR3 protein: CASSEANLNYGYTF

V gene: TRBV5-1
J gene: TRBJ2-1
clone size: NA
D gene: NA
CDR3 length: 18
CDR3 DNA: TGCGCCAGCGGCATCTCAGGGGGGAGGCTCGTCCCCTACAATGAGCAGTTCTTC
CDR3 protein: CASGISGGRLVPYNEQFF

V gene: TRBV27
J gene: TRBJ2-5
clone size: few
D gene: TRBD2
CDR3 length: 14
CDR3 DNA: TGTGCCAGCAGCGGGACTAGCTCGGGGGAGACCCAGTACTTC
CDR3 protein: CASSGTSSGETQYF

V gene: TRBV6-1
J gene: TRBJ2-1
clone size: few
D gene: TRBD1
CDR3 length: 16
CDR3 DNA: TGTGCCAGCAGACCGGGTGGGACAGGGCCCTACAATGAGCAGTTCTTC
CDR3 protein: CASRPGGTGPYNEQFF

V gene: TRBV11-3
J gene: TRBJ2-5
clone size: many
D gene: NA
CDR3 length: 13
CDR3 DNA: TGTGCCAGCAGCGGACCTTCCCGGGAGACCCAGTACTTC
CDR3 protein: CASSGPSRETQYF

V gene: TRBV19
J gene: TRBJ2-3
clone size: once
D gene: NA
CDR3 length: 15
CDR3 DNA: TGTGCCAGTAGTCTAAGGTCCAGGTTTACAGATACGCAGTATTTT
CDR3 protein: CASSLRSRFTDTQYF

V gene: TRBV14
J gene: TRBJ2-7
clone size: NA
D gene: TRBD1
CDR3 length: 13
CDR3 DNA: TGTGCCAGCAGCCCGCGGACAGGCGGCGAGCAGTACTTC
CDR3 protein: CASSPRTGGEQYF

V gene: TRBV27
J gene: TRBJ2-2
clone size: NA
D gene: TRBD2
CDR3 length: 17
CDR3 DNA: TGTGCCAGCAGTTTTGGGCTAGCGGGAGGGCCGGACGGGGAGCTGTTTTTT
CDR3 protein: CASSFGLAGGPDGELFF

V gene: TRBV28
J gene: TRBJ1-6
clone size: NA
D gene: TRBD1
CDR3 length: 19
CDR3 DNA: TGTGCCAGCAGGGATCGAAGGACAGGGGAACTCTTATATAATTCACCCCTCCACTTT
CDR3 protein: CASRDRRTGELLYNSPLHF

V gene: TRBV5-1
J gene: TRBJ1-3
clone size: NA
D gene: NA
CDR3 length: 11
CDR3 DNA: TGCGCCAGCAGCTTGGAAAACACCATATATTTT
CDR3 protein: CASSLENTIYF

V gene: TRBV5-1
J gene: TRBJ2-1
clone size: many
D gene: TRBD2
CDR3 length: 15
CDR3 DNA: TGCGCCAGCAGCTTGAGGCTAGCGGGAGTTAATGAGCAGTTCTTC
CDR3 protein: CASSLRLAGVNEQFF

V gene: TRBV9
J gene: TRBJ2-2
clone size: once
D gene: TRBD1
CDR3 length: 16
CDR3 DNA: TGTGCCAGCAGCGGGCAGGGGGCGGCAAACACCGGGGAGCTGTTTTTT
CDR3 protein: CASSGQGAANTGELFF

V gene: TRBV19
J gene: TRBJ2-7
clone size: NA
D gene: TRBD1
CDR3 length: 14
CDR3 DNA: TGTGCCAGTAGTATGGGACAGAGGACCTACGAGCAGTACTTC
CDR3 protein: CASSMGQRTYEQYF

V gene: TRBV18
J gene: TRBJ2-5
clone size: many
D gene: TRBD1
CDR3 length: 15
CDR3 DNA: TGTGCCAGCTCACCAAGACCGGGACAGCAAGAGACCCAGTACTTC
CDR3 protein: CASSPRPGQQETQYF

V gene: TRBV11-2
J gene: TRBJ2-7
clone size: many
D gene: NA
CDR3 length: 15
CDR3 DNA: TGTGCCAGCAGCCCCAGCCCCGGGGGACCCTACGAGCAGTACTTC
CDR3 protein: CASSPSPGGPYEQYF

V gene: TRBV6-1
J gene: TRBJ2-1
clone size: NA
D gene: NA
CDR3 length: 13
CDR3 DNA: TGTGCCAGCAGCAAAGGACTCGTTAATGAGCAGTTCTTC
CDR3 protein: CASSKGLVNEQFF

V gene: TRBV3-1
J gene: TRBJ2-1
clone size: many
D gene: TRBD2
CDR3 length: 13
CDR3 DNA: TGTGCCAGCAGCCAAGACGGGACTACTGAGCAGTTCTTC
CDR3 protein: CASSQDGTTEQFF

V gene: TRBV27
J gene: TRBJ1-1
clone size: NA
D gene: NA
CDR3 length: 13
CDR3 DNA: TGTGCCAGCAGCTCGCTTGAGGGCACTGAAGCTTTCTTT
CDR3 protein: CASSSLEGTEAFF

V gene: TRBV5-1
J gene: TRBJ1-2
clone size: NA
D gene: NA
CDR3 length: 13
CDR3 DNA: TGCGCCAGCAGCACGGACGTGGTGGGGGGCTACACCTTC
CDR3 protein: CASSTDVVGGYTF

V gene: TRBV6-2/TRBV6-3
J gene: TRBJ2-1
clone size: few
D gene: NA
CDR3 length: 12
CDR3 DNA: TGTGCCAGCAGTGATGGTCCATTGGAGCAGTTCTTC
CDR3 protein: CASSDGPLEQFF

V gene: TRBV13
J gene: TRBJ2-3
clone size: NA
D gene: TRBD2
CDR3 length: 15
CDR3 DNA: TGTGCCAGCACCCTAGCGGGAGGGTCACTAGATACGCAGTATTTT
CDR3 protein: CASTLAGGSLDTQYF

V gene: TRBV6-1
J gene: TRBJ2-2
clone size: NA
D gene: TRBD2
CDR3 length: 16
CDR3 DNA: TGTGCCAGCAGTGAAGGGACTAGCGGCCTCACCGGGGAGCTGTTTTTT
CDR3 protein: CASSEGTSGLTGELFF

V gene: TRBV12-3/TRBV12-4
J gene: TRBJ2-1
clone size: NA
D gene: NA
CDR3 length: 14
CDR3 DNA: TGTGCCAGCAGTTTAGCGGAGCTTCACAATGAGCAGTTCTTC
CDR3 protein: CASSLAELHNEQFF

V gene: TRBV14
J gene: TRBJ1-1
clone size: once
D gene: NA
CDR3 length: 13
CDR3 DNA: TGTGCCAGCTCCTCCTTTAGGAACACTGAAGCTTTCTTT
CDR3 protein: CASSSFRNTEAFF

V gene: TRBV20-1
J gene: TRBJ2-1
clone size: few
D gene: NA
CDR3 length: 18
CDR3 DNA: TGCAGTGCTAGAGAGGCCCCATTGGCAACTGGGAGGAGGAATGAGCAGTTCTTC
CDR3 protein: CSAREAPLATGRRNEQFF

V gene: TRBV29-1
J gene: TRBJ2-1
clone size: few
D gene: NA
CDR3 length: 13
CDR3 DNA: TGCAGCGTTGGAGCAGTAACCTACAATGAGCAGTTCTTC
CDR3 protein: CSVGAVTYNEQFF

V gene: TRBV7-9
J gene: TRBJ2-7
clone size: few
D gene: NA
CDR3 length: 14
CDR3 DNA: TGTGCCAGCAGCTTAGTTGCGGATCACTACGAGCAGTACTTC
CDR3 protein: CASSLVADHYEQYF

V gene: TRBV12-3/TRBV12-4
J gene: TRBJ2-7
clone size: NA
D gene: TRBD2
CDR3 length: 15
CDR3 DNA: TGTGCCAGCAGCCGGACTAGCTACTCCCCTGCCGAGCAGTACTTC
CDR3 protein: CASSRTSYSPAEQYF

V gene: TRBV19
J gene: TRBJ1-5
clone size: NA
D gene: NA
CDR3 length: 12
CDR3 DNA: TGTGTCACCGGGGATAGTAATCAGCCCCAGCATTTT
CDR3 protein: CVTGDSNQPQHF

V gene: TRBV24-1
J gene: TRBJ1-5
clone size: NA
D gene: NA
CDR3 length: 13
CDR3 DNA: TGTGCCACCAGTGAGGGAAGCAATCAGCCCCAGCATTTT
CDR3 protein: CATSEGSNQPQHF